This T cell receptor (beta chain) came from a study of OX40 agonist ivuxolimab in advanced cancers. For the study at large: The dose of intravenous ivuxolimab that patients received every 2 weeks ranged from 0.01 to 10 mg/kg.

The method was immunoSEQ multiplex PCR; TCRdb's version includes in-frame clones alone and lacks a portion of them. Of over 45,000 clones in the sample, 85% are singletons; the top ten hold roughly 9.9%. V was cut by 5 bases and J by 1 base, with 6 bases left in between. CDR1 is MNHNS, CDR2 SASEGT, per germline. The CDR3 loop spans 12 amino acids. The V and J genes are TRBV6-1 and TRBJ2-7; no reliable D call. The specimen was CD4+ or CD8+ T cells sorted from blood, collected in a trial of the OX40 agonist ivuxolimab. The origin of this receptor is an adult with an advanced solid tumor such as melanoma, head and neck, liver or kidney cancer. The CDR3 spells CASSRLSYEQYF. The CDR3, as DNA: TGTGCCAGCAGTAGGCTTTCCTACGAGCAGTACTTC.